This TCR beta chain was documented in a study of cytomegalovirus exposure and HLA in healthy donors. Regarding the study as a whole: DRB1 showed the most TCR associations and HLA-C the fewest in a later analysis, as rates varied by HLA locus.

V was pared by 1 base and J by 5 bases, with 9 bases between. The CDR3 has 13 residues. CDR1 is MNHEY and CDR2 is SVGAGI in the germline V gene. 60 Vbeta and 13 Jbeta primers were used in PCR. Assay: immunoSEQ multiplex PCR; the TCRdb copy retains only in-frame clones and omits some. The listing records about 84,000 clones. With respect to this clone: The antigen remains undetermined.

The material sequenced was PBMCs. The chain recombines TRBV6-5 with TRBJ2-7, with a weak D call TRBD1 (6 bases). The sequence derives from a man between 45 and 60 years old in good health and CMV-seronegative. This CDR3 is CASSYYRANEQYF. CDR3 DNA sequence: TGTGCCAGCAGTTACTACAGGGCCAACGAGCAGTACTTC.